The rows below give T cell receptor beta chains drawn from one sample of a study of CD8 T cells in Susac syndrome. TCRdb re-analysed the immunoSEQ multiplex PCR reads in MiXCR, keeping a single row per CDR3 protein. The data hold about 200,000 distinct CDR3 sequences, with 90% to 95% observed a single time. Input material: CD4+ T cells from PBMCs. These receptors were collected from a human donor in good health. Each CDR3 is given with its conserved first and last residue. The order of the fields is D gene, clone size, V gene, J gene, CDR3 DNA, CDR3 protein. The D gene is left open where the match is weak. Clone sizes are given selectively: once, few, many, or a class where the clone is expanded.

.	.	TRBV30	TRBJ1-5	TGTGCCTGGAGTCTGACAGCGGCCAATCAGCCCCAGCATTTT	CAWSLTAANQPQHF
.	.	TRBV14	TRBJ2-5	TGTGCCAGCAGCCCCCGGAGGACAGGGAGGGGAGAGACCCAGTACTTC	CASSPRRTGRGETQYF
.	many	TRBV12-3/TRBV12-4	TRBJ2-5	TGTGCCAGCAGTTTGGAGACCCAGTACTTC	CASSLETQYF
.	.	TRBV7-8	TRBJ2-5	TGTGCCAGCAGCTTATATTGGGCGGACGCCATGGAGACCCAGTACTTC	CASSLYWADAMETQYF
.	.	TRBV5-4	TRBJ2-5	TGTGCCAGCAGCTTAGGCAGCCTCCAAGAGACCCAGTACTTC	CASSLGSLQETQYF
.	.	TRBV15	TRBJ2-7	TGTGCCACCAGCAGAGTTATGGGGACCTCCTACGAGCAGTACTTC	CATSRVMGTSYEQYF
.	.	TRBV29-1	TRBJ1-1	TGCAGCGCCTCGACAGGAAGGAACACTGAAGCTTTCTTT	CSASTGRNTEAFF
.	.	TRBV4-1	TRBJ2-1	TGCGCCAGCAGCCAAGATCAAGGAGCGGGTGGGAATGAGCAGTTCTTC	CASSQDQGAGGNEQFF
.	.	TRBV25-1	TRBJ2-2	TGTGCCAGCAGTGACAGGGGAAAGACCGGGGAGCTGTTTTTT	CASSDRGKTGELFF
TRBD1	.	TRBV7-2	TRBJ2-7	TGTGCCAGCAGTCTCAGGACAGGGGACTACGAGCAGTACTTC	CASSLRTGDYEQYF
TRBD2	.	TRBV29-1	TRBJ2-1	TGCAGCGTCCTACCATCAAGACTAGCGGAGGCCCTCAATGAGCAGTTCTTC	CSVLPSRLAEALNEQFF
.	.	TRBV4-1	TRBJ1-2	TGCGCCAGCCGGGAAGGGTACGCGTATGGCTACACCTTC	CASREGYAYGYTF
.	.	TRBV12-3/TRBV12-4	TRBJ2-3	TGTGCCAGCAGCCCACCCGGGCTAGCTCCTAGCACAGATACGCAGTATTTT	CASSPPGLAPSTDTQYF
TRBD1	.	TRBV18	TRBJ2-1	TGTGCCAGCTCAACCGGGACAGGCGAGTGGCAGTTCTTC	CASSTGTGEWQFF
TRBD1	.	TRBV20-1	TRBJ2-7	TGCAGTGGAGTGACGGACAGGACCTACGAGCAGTACTTC	CSGVTDRTYEQYF
TRBD2	.	TRBV29-1	TRBJ2-1	TGCAGCGTGGGGACTAGCGCCGTTGAGCAGTTCTTC	CSVGTSAVEQFF
.	.	TRBV29-1	TRBJ1-4	TGCAGCGTTGAAGAAGACGGACCTAATGAAAAACTGTTTTTT	CSVEEDGPNEKLFF
TRBD2	.	TRBV7-2	TRBJ2-3	TGTGCCAGCAGCTTAGACGGGAGGGCAGATACGCAGTATTTT	CASSLDGRADTQYF
.	.	TRBV6-5	TRBJ1-5	TGTGCCAGCAGTTACACCAGGGTGCAGCCCCAGCATTTT	CASSYTRVQPQHF
TRBD2	.	TRBV15	TRBJ2-2	TGTGCCACCAGCAGGGATAGCGGGAGGAACACCGGGGAGCTGTTTTTT	CATSRDSGRNTGELFF
TRBD1	once	TRBV29-1	TRBJ1-2	TGCAGCGTTTACATAAGACAGGGACAAGGTGGCTACACCTTC	CSVYIRQGQGGYTF
TRBD1	once	TRBV7-9	TRBJ2-5	TGTGCCAGCAGCCGGGACAGACCTCAAGAGACCCAGTACTTC	CASSRDRPQETQYF
.	.	TRBV9	TRBJ2-1	TGTGCCAGCAGCGCCCTACTCGATTTTGAGCAGTTCTTC	CASSALLDFEQFF
TRBD1	.	TRBV5-4	TRBJ2-1	TGTGCCAGCAGCTTCAGACAGGGTACCTACAATGAGCAGTTCTTC	CASSFRQGTYNEQFF
TRBD1	.	TRBV24-1	TRBJ2-5	TGTGCCACCAGTGATGCGACAGGGGGCGCGGAGACCCAGTACTTC	CATSDATGGAETQYF
.	.	TRBV29-1	TRBJ2-7	TGCAGCGTTAGGACCGGGCCCCCCACCTACGAGCAGTACTTC	CSVRTGPPTYEQYF
.	.	TRBV29-1	TRBJ1-2	TGCAGCGTTGAGGGGGTCGGCTATGGCTACACCTTC	CSVEGVGYGYTF
.	.	TRBV15	TRBJ1-2	TGTGCCACCAGCCCTCGTGGGGCATTCGTCTATGGCTACACCTTC	CATSPRGAFVYGYTF